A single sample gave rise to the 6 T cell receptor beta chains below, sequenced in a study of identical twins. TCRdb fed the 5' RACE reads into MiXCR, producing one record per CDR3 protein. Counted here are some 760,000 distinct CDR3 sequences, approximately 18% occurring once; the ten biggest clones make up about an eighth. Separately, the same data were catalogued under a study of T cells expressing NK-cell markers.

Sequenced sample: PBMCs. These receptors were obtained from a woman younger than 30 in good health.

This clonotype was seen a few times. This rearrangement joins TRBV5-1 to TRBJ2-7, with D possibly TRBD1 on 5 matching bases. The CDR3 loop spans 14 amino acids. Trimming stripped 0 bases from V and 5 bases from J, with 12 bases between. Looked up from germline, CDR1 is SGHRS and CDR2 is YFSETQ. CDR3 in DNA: TGCGCCAGCAGCTTGGTGGGGCTTTGGGACGAGCAGTACTTC. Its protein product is CASSLVGLWDEQYF.

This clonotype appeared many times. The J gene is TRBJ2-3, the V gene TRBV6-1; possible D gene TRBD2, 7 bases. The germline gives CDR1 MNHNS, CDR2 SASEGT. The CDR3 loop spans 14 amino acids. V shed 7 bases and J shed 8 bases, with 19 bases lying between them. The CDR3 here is CASTMAGAPSTQYF. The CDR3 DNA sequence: TGTGCCAGCACGATGGCGGGGGCCCCCAGTACGCAGTATTTT.

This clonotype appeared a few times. CDR3 loop: CASSVATTSETQYF. As DNA, the CDR3 is TGTGCCAGCAGCGTAGCCACCACGAGCGAGACCCAGTACTTC. The chain links TRBV9 to TRBJ2-5, with D hard to call. The germline V and J ends were trimmed by 0 bases and 5 bases, with 11 bases remaining between them. Germline CDR1 reads SGDLS; CDR2 reads YYNGEE. This CDR3 has 14 residues.

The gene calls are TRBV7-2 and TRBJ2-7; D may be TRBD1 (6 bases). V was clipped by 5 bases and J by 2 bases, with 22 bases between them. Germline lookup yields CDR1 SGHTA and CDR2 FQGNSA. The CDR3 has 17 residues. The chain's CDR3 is CASSRTAIGQQPYEQYF. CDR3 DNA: TGTGCCAGCAGCCGAACAGCCATTGGACAGCAGCCCTACGAGCAGTACTTC. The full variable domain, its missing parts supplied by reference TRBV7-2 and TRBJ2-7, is GAGVSQSPSNKVTEKGKDVELRCDPISGHTALYWYRQSLGQGLEFLIYFQGNSAPDKSGLPSDRFSAERTGGSVSTLTIQRTQQEDSAVYLCASSRTAIGQQPYEQYFGPGTRLTVT.

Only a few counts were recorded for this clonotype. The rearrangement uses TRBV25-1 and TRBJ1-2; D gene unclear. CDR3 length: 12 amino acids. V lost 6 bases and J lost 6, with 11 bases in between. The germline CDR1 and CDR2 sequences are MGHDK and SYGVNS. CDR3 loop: CASRGLWNGYTF. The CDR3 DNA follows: TGTGCCAGCAGAGGGCTTTGGAATGGCTACACCTTC.

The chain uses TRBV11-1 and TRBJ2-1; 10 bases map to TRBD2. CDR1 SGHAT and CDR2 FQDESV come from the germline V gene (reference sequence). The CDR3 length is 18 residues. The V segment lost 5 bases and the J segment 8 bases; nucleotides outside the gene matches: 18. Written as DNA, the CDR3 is TGTGCCAGCAGCCCAAGGGATCGGACTAGCGGTTTGGACTATGAGCAGTTCTTC. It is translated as CASSPRDRTSGLDYEQFF. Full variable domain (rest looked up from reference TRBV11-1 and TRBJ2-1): EAEVAQSPRYKITEKSQAVAFWCDPISGHATLYWYRQILGQGPELLVQFQDESVVDDSQLPKDRFSAERLKGVDSTLKIQPAELGDSAMYLCASSPRDRTSGLDYEQFFGPGTRLTVL.